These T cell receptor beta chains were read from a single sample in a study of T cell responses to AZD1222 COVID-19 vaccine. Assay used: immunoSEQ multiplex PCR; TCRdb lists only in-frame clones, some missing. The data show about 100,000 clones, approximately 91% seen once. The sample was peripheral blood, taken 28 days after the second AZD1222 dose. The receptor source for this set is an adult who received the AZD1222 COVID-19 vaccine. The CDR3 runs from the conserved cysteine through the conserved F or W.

CASSEGGTGTEAFF | TRBJ1-1 | TRBV7-2
CASSFGAGGSYEQYF | TRBJ2-7 | TRBV7-3
CASSLTGAREQYF | TRBJ2-7 | TRBV7-9
CASSTPRQGGEAFF | TRBJ1-1 | TRBV6-5
CASSLVAAGGGEQFF | TRBJ2-1 | TRBV5-4
CAWSKTSTEQYF | TRBJ2-7 | TRBV30
CASSTGIAGAYEQYF | TRBJ2-7 | TRBV6-5
CASSSGLAGAYEQYF | TRBJ2-7 | TRBV27
CASSPQGANEKLFF | TRBJ1-4 | TRBV18
CASSLGSGGNEQFF | TRBJ2-1 | TRBV11-2
CASSSSGLALDEQFF | TRBJ2-1 | TRBV28
CASTRSGAAEAFF | TRBJ1-1 | TRBV10-2
CASSEWGSTGELFF | TRBJ2-2 | TRBV25-1
CASSPRTGYGEKLFF | TRBJ1-4 | TRBV7-2
CSASNTYNQPQHF | TRBJ1-5 | TRBV20-1
CASSLDPVYGYTF | TRBJ1-2 | TRBV11-2
CASSYTGNYEQYF | TRBJ2-7 | TRBV6-5
CASSPRTGWETQYF | TRBJ2-5 | TRBV7-9
CASSRQGLDSGANVLTF | TRBJ2-6 | TRBV27
CASSFPTNEKLFF | TRBJ1-4 | TRBV6-5
CASSLQIYNEQFF | TRBJ2-1 | TRBV28
CSAASGSWGNEQFF | TRBJ2-1 | TRBV29-1
CAISEGTDTQYF | TRBJ2-3 | TRBV10-3
CASSYGTNYNEQFF | TRBJ2-1 | TRBV28
CATSRDRVLTGELFF | TRBJ2-2 | TRBV15
CASSIGGTGAYNEQFF | TRBJ2-1 | TRBV19
CASSLRYRAQETQYF | TRBJ2-5 | TRBV28
CASSVERYGALFF | TRBJ1-4 | TRBV2
CASRDTYNEQFF | TRBJ2-1 | TRBV5-1
CASKGQGTGELFF | TRBJ2-2 | TRBV2
CASSQGEDGYTF | TRBJ1-2 | TRBV18
CASSLGPLGVVQETQYF | TRBJ2-5 | TRBV7-6
CASSGQGGEQYF | TRBJ2-7 | TRBV7-9
CASSIGDRAYEQYF | TRBJ2-7 | TRBV19
CASSLGLAGLQETQYF | TRBJ2-5 | TRBV5-4
CASSPTGTSGTYEQYF | TRBJ2-7 | TRBV7-3
CASSLRTHSYNEQFF | TRBJ2-1 | TRBV7-9
CASSRLAGDPYEQYF | TRBJ2-7 | TRBV6-4
CASSRPTSSYNEQFF | TRBJ2-1 | TRBV11-2
CASSEGGAPYSNQPQHF | TRBJ1-5 | TRBV2
CASSPLAGESNEQFF | TRBJ2-1 | TRBV18
CASSYTLHADTQYF | TRBJ2-3 | TRBV6-2/TRBV6-3
CASSQAQLRDEQFF | TRBJ2-1 | TRBV7-8
CASSEWSLTDTQYF | TRBJ2-3 | TRBV25-1
CASSLSGHSNQPQHF | TRBJ1-5 | TRBV11-2
CASSFGKTYEQYF | TRBJ2-7 | TRBV28
CASSTIAGQTKNEQYF | TRBJ2-7 | TRBV19
CASSLGRLNEKLFF | TRBJ1-4 | TRBV7-8
CATSLVRGNQPQHF | TRBJ1-5 | TRBV15
CASSQGQNTEAFF | TRBJ1-1 | TRBV4-3
CASSLNLAMNTEAFF | TRBJ1-1 | TRBV13
CASSLTRRSYEQYF | TRBJ2-7 | TRBV19
CATSRPTRGEETQYF | TRBJ2-5 | TRBV15
CASSSRGQGEETQYF | TRBJ2-5 | TRBV13